Listed below are T cell receptor beta chains from one sample, sequenced in a study of OX40 agonist ivuxolimab in advanced cancers. TCRdb's copy holds only in-frame clones and misses some; the assay was immunoSEQ multiplex PCR. The sample carries about 62,000 clones, around nine tenths recorded once. The sequencing used CD4+ or CD8+ T cells sorted from blood, collected in a trial of the OX40 agonist ivuxolimab. These receptors originate from an adult with an advanced solid tumor such as melanoma, head and neck, liver or kidney cancer. The CDR3 runs from the conserved cysteine through the conserved F or W. A D gene is named only where the DNA matches it firmly. Not all rows give a size; the values are once, few, many and, for expanded clones, a class.

clone size | CDR3 length | D gene | J gene | V gene | CDR3 protein | CDR3 DNA
once | 16 | - | TRBJ1-5 | TRBV2 | CASRPFQGNLHQPQHF | TGTGCCAGCAGGCCATTTCAGGGAAACTTGCATCAGCCCCAGCATTTT
once | 14 | - | TRBJ2-3 | TRBV7-9 | CASSLRLNTDTQYF | TGTGCCAGCAGCTTACGACTGAACACAGATACGCAGTATTTT
- | 15 | - | TRBJ2-2 | TRBV6-6 | CASSYRTANTGELFF | TGTGCCAGCAGTTATAGGACAGCGAACACCGGGGAGCTGTTTTTT
- | 15 | TRBD1 | TRBJ1-5 | TRBV6-6 | CASTFGGTGDQPQHF | TGTGCCAGCACTTTCGGCGGGACAGGGGATCAGCCCCAGCATTTT
- | 11 | - | TRBJ2-7 | TRBV2 | CASSDSYEQYF | TGTGCCAGCAGTGACAGCTACGAGCAGTACTTC
- | 19 | TRBD1 | TRBJ2-1 | TRBV9 | CASSPPGQGSAGAYNEQFF | TGTGCCAGCAGCCCACCGGGACAGGGATCGGCGGGAGCCTACAATGAGCAGTTCTTC
- | 15 | - | TRBJ1-1 | TRBV7-6 | CASSLLAEMNTEAFF | TGTGCCAGCAGCTTGCTTGCGGAAATGAACACTGAAGCTTTCTTT
- | 16 | TRBD2 | TRBJ2-3 | TRBV5-1 | CASSLTLAGVSDTQYF | TGCGCCAGCAGCTTAACTCTAGCGGGAGTAAGTGATACGCAGTATTTT
- | 14 | - | TRBJ1-1 | TRBV11-2 | CASSLVQGRTEAFF | TGTGCCAGCAGCCTGGTTCAGGGTAGAACTGAAGCTTTCTTT
- | 16 | TRBD2 | TRBJ2-1 | TRBV7-9 | CASSLVLGLGLNEQFF | TGTGCCAGCAGCTTAGTTCTGGGACTAGGCTTAAATGAGCAGTTCTTC
- | 16 | TRBD2 | TRBJ2-3 | TRBV6-4 | CASSDRAGGGTDTQYF | TGTGCCAGCAGTGACCGGGCGGGAGGAGGCACAGATACGCAGTATTTT
- | 14 | TRBD1 | TRBJ2-7 | TRBV18 | CASSPDRGTYEQYF | TGTGCCAGCTCACCAGACAGGGGGACCTACGAGCAGTACTTC
- | 15 | - | TRBJ1-4 | TRBV18 | CASSTQGATNEKLFF | TGTGCCAGCTCAACTCAGGGCGCAACTAATGAAAAACTGTTTTTT
- | 15 | - | TRBJ2-1 | TRBV23-1 | CASSQFGAKANEQFF | TGCGCCAGCAGTCAATTCGGGGCCAAAGCGAATGAGCAGTTCTTC
few | 14 | - | TRBJ2-7 | TRBV7-2 | CASSPGGGHYEQYF | TGTGCCAGCAGCCCAGGGGGGGGACACTACGAGCAGTACTTC
- | 17 | TRBD2 | TRBJ2-1 | TRBV15 | CATSRERRTSGLEEQFF | TGTGCCACCAGCAGAGAACGTAGGACTAGCGGCCTTGAAGAGCAGTTCTTC
few | 13 | - | TRBJ2-3 | TRBV7-2 | CASSWTGTDTQYF | TGTGCCAGCAGCTGGACTGGCACAGATACGCAGTATTTT
- | 15 | - | TRBJ2-3 | TRBV27 | CASRKGSFFTDTQYF | TGTGCCAGCAGAAAGGGGTCTTTTTTTACAGATACGCAGTATTTT
once | 15 | - | TRBJ2-1 | TRBV6-1 | CASSQRPALENEQFF | TGTGCCAGCAGTCAGAGACCCGCATTGGAAAATGAGCAGTTCTTC
- | 13 | TRBD1 | TRBJ1-2 | TRBV6-1 | CASSSDRVSGYTF | TGTGCCAGCAGCAGCGACAGGGTTAGTGGCTACACCTTC
- | 15 | - | TRBJ2-6 | TRBV5-1 | CASSFMNSGANVLTF | TGCGCCAGCAGCTTCATGAATTCTGGGGCCAACGTCCTGACTTTC
- | 12 | - | TRBJ2-3 | TRBV7-2 | CASSQYTDTQYF | TGTGCCAGCAGCCAATACACAGATACGCAGTATTTT
once | 13 | - | TRBJ1-5 | TRBV29-1 | CSVEVGSNQPQHF | TGCAGCGTTGAAGTAGGGTCCAATCAGCCCCAGCATTTT
- | 14 | - | TRBJ1-2 | TRBV28 | CASRFTGGPYGYTF | TGTGCCAGCAGGTTTACGGGGGGCCCCTATGGCTACACCTTC
- | 12 | - | TRBJ2-3 | TRBV19 | CASSISTDTQYF | TGTGCCAGTAGTATTAGCACAGATACGCAGTATTTT
- | 14 | - | TRBJ1-4 | TRBV6-5 | CASSRKGNNEKLFF | TGTGCCAGCAGTCGCAAAGGGAATAATGAAAAACTGTTTTTT
- | 15 | - | TRBJ1-4 | TRBV5-1 | CASSSQGNLAEKLFF | TGCGCCAGCAGCTCACAGGGTAACCTTGCCGAAAAACTGTTTTTT
- | 13 | TRBD2 | TRBJ2-7 | TRBV28 | CASRTGGPYEQYF | TGTGCCAGCAGAACGGGAGGGCCCTACGAGCAGTACTTC
- | 15 | - | TRBJ2-1 | TRBV19 | CASSRASAPYNEQFF | TGTGCCAGTAGTAGGGCTAGCGCTCCCTACAATGAGCAGTTCTTC
- | 14 | - | TRBJ2-5 | TRBV5-8 | CASSLAMTWETQYF | TGTGCCAGCAGCTTGGCCATGACCTGGGAGACCCAGTACTTC
- | 15 | - | TRBJ1-3 | TRBV4-2 | CASSQDRFSGNTIYF | TGTGCCAGCAGCCAAGATCGTTTCTCTGGAAACACCATATATTTT
- | 15 | - | TRBJ2-3 | TRBV7-8 | CASSFRAQRTDTQYF | TGTGCCAGCAGCTTCCGGGCCCAGAGGACAGATACGCAGTATTTT
- | 15 | - | TRBJ1-4 | TRBV18 | CASSPLGFGGEKLFF | TGTGCCAGCTCACCATTGGGCTTCGGGGGTGAAAAACTGTTTTTT
- | 14 | TRBD1 | TRBJ1-2 | TRBV28 | CASSPGTGVYGYTF | TGTGCCAGCAGTCCCGGGACAGGGGTCTATGGCTACACCTTC
- | 14 | - | TRBJ2-1 | TRBV11-3 | CASSLTPDYNEQFF | TGTGCCAGCAGCTTAACCCCGGATTACAATGAGCAGTTCTTC
- | 17 | TRBD2 | TRBJ2-3 | TRBV11-1 | CASSSGLAGRSTDTQYF | TGTGCCAGCAGCTCGGGACTAGCGGGACGCAGCACAGATACGCAGTATTTT
- | 14 | TRBD1 | TRBJ1-3 | TRBV6-1 | CASSNTGGLNTIYF | TGTGCCAGCAGTAACACAGGGGGCTTAAACACCATATATTTT
- | 14 | - | TRBJ1-1 | TRBV7-2 | CASSLGHSNTEAFF | TGTGCCAGCAGCTTAGGTCACTCAAACACTGAAGCTTTCTTT
- | 14 | TRBD1 | TRBJ1-3 | TRBV5-1 | CASSLTGGADTIYF | TGCGCCAGCAGCCTGACAGGGGGCGCGGACACCATATATTTT
- | 15 | TRBD2 | TRBJ2-7 | TRBV5-4 | CASSSPGLVGNEQYF | TGTGCCAGCAGCAGCCCTGGACTAGTCGGGAACGAGCAGTACTTC
- | 13 | - | TRBJ1-1 | TRBV27 | CASSSRTGAEAFF | TGTGCCAGCAGTTCCCGAACCGGGGCTGAAGCTTTCTTT